This entry describes one T cell receptor beta chain. The antigen is undetermined. Germline V gives CDR1 SEHNR, CDR2 FQNEAQ (reference sequence). Trimming took 5 bases from V and 7 from J; bases not matched to a gene: 11. The CDR3 spans 15 residues. Blood was collected once per donor into heparin, averaging around 0.11 L. Once sorted, every population was more than 98% pure. This record belongs to a study of beta chain features in type 1 diabetes. The investigators reverse transcribed all of the isolated RNA, so they sequenced expressed TCRB transcripts. The repertoire was sequenced with immunoSEQ multiplex PCR; TCRdb's copy has only in-frame clones and lacks some. In the table there are some 160,000 clones, approximately 10% of which are singletons. Findings of the study overall: TCRB CDR3s from Type 1 diabetes patients were moderately but significantly shorter in all four CD4+ subsets.

The chain uses TRBV7-9 and TRBJ2-7, with 10 bases fitting TRBD2. This TCR was sampled from a woman aged 25 to 39 with type 1 diabetes. The sequencing sample was made of central memory CD4+ T cells from blood. CDR3 sequence (DNA): TGTGCCAGCAGCCTTCCCGGGACTAGCGTCCGTGAGCAGTACTTC. It yields the protein CASSLPGTSVREQYF.